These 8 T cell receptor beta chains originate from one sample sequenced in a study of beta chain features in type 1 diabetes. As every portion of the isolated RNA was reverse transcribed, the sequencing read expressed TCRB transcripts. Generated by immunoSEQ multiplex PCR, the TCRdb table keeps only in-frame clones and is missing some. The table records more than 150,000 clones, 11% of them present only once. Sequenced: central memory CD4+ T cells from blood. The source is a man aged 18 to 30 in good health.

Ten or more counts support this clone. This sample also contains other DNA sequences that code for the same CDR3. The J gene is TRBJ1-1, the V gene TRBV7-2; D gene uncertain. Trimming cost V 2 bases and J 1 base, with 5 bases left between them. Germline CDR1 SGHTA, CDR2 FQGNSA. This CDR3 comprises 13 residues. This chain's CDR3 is CASSLQENTEAFF. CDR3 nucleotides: TGTGCCAGCAGCTTACAGGAGAACACTGAAGCTTTCTTT.

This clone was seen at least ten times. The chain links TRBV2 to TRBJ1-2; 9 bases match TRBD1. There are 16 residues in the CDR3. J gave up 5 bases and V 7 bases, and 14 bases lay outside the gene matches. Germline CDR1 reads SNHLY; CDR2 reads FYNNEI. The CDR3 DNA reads TGTGCCAGCATGAGAGGGACAGGGCTGCGAGGGTATGGCTACACCTTC. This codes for CASMRGTGLRGYGYTF.

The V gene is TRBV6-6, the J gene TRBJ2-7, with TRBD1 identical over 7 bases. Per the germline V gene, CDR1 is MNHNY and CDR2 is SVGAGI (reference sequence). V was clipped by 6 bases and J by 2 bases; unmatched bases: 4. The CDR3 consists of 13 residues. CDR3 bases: TGTGCCAGCAGCCGGGACAGAACCTACGAGCAGTACTTC. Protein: CASSRDRTYEQYF.

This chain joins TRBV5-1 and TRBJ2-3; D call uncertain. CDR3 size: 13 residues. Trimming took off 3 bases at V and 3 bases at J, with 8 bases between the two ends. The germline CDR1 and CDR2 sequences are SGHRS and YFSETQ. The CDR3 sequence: CASSSLATDTQYF. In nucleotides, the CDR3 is TGCGCCAGCAGCTCCCTGGCGACAGATACGCAGTATTTT.

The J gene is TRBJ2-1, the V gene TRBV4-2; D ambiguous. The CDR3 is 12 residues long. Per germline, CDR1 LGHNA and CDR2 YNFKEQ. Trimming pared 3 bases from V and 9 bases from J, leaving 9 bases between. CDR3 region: CASSQGNGEQFF. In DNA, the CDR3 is TGTGCCAGCAGCCAGGGCAACGGTGAGCAGTTCTTC.

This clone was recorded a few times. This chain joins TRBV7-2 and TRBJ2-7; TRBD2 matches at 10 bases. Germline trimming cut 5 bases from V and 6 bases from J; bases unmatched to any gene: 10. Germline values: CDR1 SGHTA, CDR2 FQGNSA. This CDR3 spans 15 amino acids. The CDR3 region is CASSGRTSGTPEQYF. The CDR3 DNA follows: TGTGCCAGCAGCGGGCGGACTAGCGGTACACCCGAGCAGTACTTC.

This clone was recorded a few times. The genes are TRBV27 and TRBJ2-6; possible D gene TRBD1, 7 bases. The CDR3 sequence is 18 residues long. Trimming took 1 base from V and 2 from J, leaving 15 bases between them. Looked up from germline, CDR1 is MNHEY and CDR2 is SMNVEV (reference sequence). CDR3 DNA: TGTGCCAGCAGTTTATGGGAGGACAGGAGAACTGGGGCCAACGTCCTGACTTTC. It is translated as CASSLWEDRRTGANVLTF. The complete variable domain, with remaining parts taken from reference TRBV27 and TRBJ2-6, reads EAQVTQNPRYLITVTGKKLTVTCSQNMNHEYMSWYRQDPGLGLRQIYYSMNVEVTDKGDVPEGYKVSRKEKRNFPLILESPSPNQTSLYFCASSLWEDRRTGANVLTFGAGSRLTVL.

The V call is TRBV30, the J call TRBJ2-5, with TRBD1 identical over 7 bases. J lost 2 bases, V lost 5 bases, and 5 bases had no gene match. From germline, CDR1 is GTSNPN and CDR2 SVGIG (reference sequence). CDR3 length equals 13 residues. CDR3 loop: CAWEGTAQETQYF. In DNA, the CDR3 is TGTGCCTGGGAAGGGACAGCACAAGAGACCCAGTACTTC. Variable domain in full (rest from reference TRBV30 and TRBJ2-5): SQTIHQWPATLVQPVGSPLSLECTVEGTSNPNLYWYRQAAGRGLQLLFYSVGIGQISSEVPQNLSASRPQDRQFILSSKKLLLSDSGFYLCAWEGTAQETQYFGPGTRLLVL.